The table lists the clone carrying this T cell receptor beta chain with a few counts. The junction and the germline gene differ at one end; a read error may be behind it. The authors ran unsorted PBMC replicate PCRs on 300 ng DNA, some 30,000 T cell genomes. Method: immunoSEQ multiplex PCR; TCRdb's copy keeps in-frame clones and lacks some. The sample includes fewer than 650,000 clones, about 82% of them seen just once. This specimen belongs to a study of shared clonotypes between healthy human individuals. Germline lookup yields CDR1 MRHNA and CDR2 SNTAGT. The CDR3 consists of 8 residues. The J gene is TRBJ2-7, the V gene TRBV6-4, with D possibly matching TRBD2 (6 bases). The receptor comes from a woman aged 40 to 55 in good health. Some clones in this sample may be carry-over from other donors' samples. Material for sequencing was PBMCs. CDR3 loop: CASRGLLF. DNA for the CDR3: TGTGCCAGCAGGGGACTTCTCTTC.